The 20 T cell receptor beta chains below come from one sample, sequenced in a study of cytomegalovirus exposure and HLA in healthy donors. Primers: 60 Vbeta forward and 13 Jbeta reverse. Some clones are missing from TCRdb's copy, which holds only in-frame ones; the method was immunoSEQ multiplex PCR. The sample contains 100,000 or so clones, approximately 72% of which appear only once. Sequenced input: PBMCs. These receptors originate from a young man in good health and CMV-seronegative.

V is TRBV6-1 and J is TRBJ2-2; a weak D match, TRBD1 (5 bases). Trimming pared 10 bases from V and 4 bases from J, leaving 19 bases between. Germline CDR1 and CDR2: MNHNS and SASEGT. This CDR3 contains 15 residues. CDR3 in amino acids: CATTSGRVGTGELFF. The CDR3 nucleotides read TGTGCCACGACATCGGGCAGGGTTGGCACCGGGGAGCTGTTTTTT.

V usage is TRBV19 and J usage is TRBJ2-3; D not resolved. Trimming took 0 bases from V and 10 from J, leaving 11 bases between them. Germline CDR1 and CDR2: LNHDA and SQIVND (reference sequence). CDR3 length: 13 residues. Here the CDR3 DNA reads TGTGCCAGTAGTATAGAGGGCCAGCTTGCGCAGTATTTT. It encodes CASSIEGQLAQYF.

This chain uses TRBV27 with TRBJ1-5; D gene unclear. The germline CDR1 and CDR2 sequences are MNHEY and SMNVEV (reference sequence). This CDR3 contains 13 residues. V gave up 4 bases and J gave up 2 bases, with 6 bases separating them. The CDR3 loop reads CASSCGGNQPQHF. The CDR3 bases are TGTGCCAGCAGTTGCGGGGGCAATCAGCCCCAGCATTTT.

V and J are TRBV7-9 and TRBJ2-4; unclear D gene. This CDR3 contains 13 residues. Trimming pared 4 bases from V and 8 bases from J, leaving 12 bases between. The germline CDR1 and CDR2 sequences are SEHNR and FQNEAQ (reference sequence). CDR3 nucleotide sequence: TGTGCCAGCAGCTCTGAGTTTGCTGACATTCAGTACTTC. Translated, it gives CASSSEFADIQYF.

This chain uses TRBV10-1 with TRBJ2-7, with D maybe TRBD2 (6 bases). Trimming removed 3 bases at V and 3 bases at J, with 18 bases between. CDR1 is WNHNN and CDR2 is SYGVQD in the germline V gene (reference sequence). This CDR3 has 16 amino acids. The CDR3 bases are TGCGCCAGCAGTGAAAGTTTGGCGGGATCTATCTACGAGCAGTACTTC. Its protein is CASSESLAGSIYEQYF.

The J gene is TRBJ1-4, the V gene TRBV4-3; D remains ambiguous. From germline, CDR1 is LGHNA and CDR2 YSLEER. The CDR3 sequence is 16 residues long. Trimming removed 2 bases from V and 7 bases from J, with 17 bases in between. CDR3: CASSQWTSNPGEKLFF. As DNA, the CDR3 is TGCGCCAGCAGCCAATGGACTTCAAACCCGGGTGAAAAACTGTTTTTT.

The rearrangement links TRBV11-2 to TRBJ1-4, with D maybe TRBD1 (5 bases). The CDR3 has 13 amino acids. Germline V gene sequence: CDR1 SGHAT, CDR2 FQNNGV. Deletions cut 5 bases from V and 7 bases from J, with 11 bases between. The CDR3 protein is CASSPREGEKLFF. CDR3 DNA: TGTGCCAGCAGCCCCAGGGAGGGTGAAAAACTGTTTTTT.

This chain links TRBV2 with TRBJ2-3; TRBD2 aligns across 11 bases. The CDR3 loop spans 15 amino acids. Trimming cost V 7 bases and J 0 bases; bases outside gene matches: 3. CDR1 is SNHLY, CDR2 FYNNEI, per germline. In DNA form, the CDR3 reads TGTGCCAGCATCCGGACTAGCGGGAGCACAGATACGCAGTATTTT. Its translation is CASIRTSGSTDTQYF.

This rearrangement joins TRBV6-5 to TRBJ2-5; D unclear. The CDR3 is 14 amino acids. CDR1 is MNHEY, CDR2 SVGAGI, per germline. The V end lost 0 bases, the J end lost 2 bases, and 7 bases lay between the germline ends. The CDR3 sequence: CASSYSRRQETQYF. In DNA form, the CDR3 reads TGTGCCAGCAGTTACTCGAGAAGACAAGAGACCCAGTACTTC.

The gene calls are TRBV5-1 and TRBJ2-2, with D possibly being TRBD1 (7 bases). CDR3 length: 15 amino acids. Trimming cost V 5 bases and J 1 base, with 12 bases left between them. Germline V CDR1 and CDR2: SGHRS, YFSETQ. The CDR3 DNA is TGCGCCAGCAGGATTCAGGGGGGGAACACCGGGGAGCTGTTTTTT. Its protein product is CASRIQGGNTGELFF.

The CDR3, as DNA: TGTGCCAGCAGCTCTACACGGACAATGAACACTGAAGCTTTCTTT. This translates into CASSSTRTMNTEAFF. The V gene is TRBV7-2, the J gene TRBJ1-1, with TRBD1 as a possible D gene (5 bases). Germline V lookup: CDR1 SGHTA, CDR2 FQGNSA. The CDR3 has 15 residues. The V and J ends lost 4 bases and 0 bases respectively, with 12 bases between them.

The chain is built from TRBV5-6 and TRBJ2-7; a weak D match, TRBD1 (6 bases). In germline, CDR1 is SGHDT, CDR2 YYEEEE. The CDR3 is made up of 13 amino acids. V lost 6 bases, J lost 1 base, and 11 bases lay in between. The CDR3 reads CASNYRASYEQYF. Here the CDR3 DNA reads TGTGCCAGCAACTACAGGGCTTCCTACGAGCAGTACTTC.

J is TRBJ2-5 and V is TRBV11-2; a possible D gene is TRBD2 (5 bases). Trimming cost V 0 bases and J 5 bases, with 13 bases left between them. CDR1 is SGHAT and CDR2 is FQNNGV in the germline V gene. This CDR3 region has 15 residues. The CDR3 region has the DNA TGTGCCAGCAGCTTAGATCCCGGGGTAGGGGAGACCCAGTACTTC. Its translation: CASSLDPGVGETQYF. Complete variable domain (other parts from reference TRBV11-2 and TRBJ2-5): EAGVAQSPRYKIIEKRQSVAFWCNPISGHATLYWYQQILGQGPKLLIQFQNNGVVDDSQLPKDRFSAERLKGVDSTLKIQPAKLEDSAVYLCASSLDPGVGETQYFGPGTRLLVL.

This sequence joins TRBV7-2 and TRBJ2-6, with D perhaps TRBD2 (5 bases). The CDR3 has 13 amino acids. CDR1 is SGHTA, CDR2 FQGNSA, per germline. V lost 6 bases and J 4 bases, leaving 7 bases between the germline ends. CDR3 nucleotides: TGTGCCAGCAGGCCGGGGGGGGCCAACGTCCTGACTTTC. It encodes CASRPGGANVLTF. Supplemented by reference TRBV7-2 and TRBJ2-6, the full variable domain reads GAGVSQSPSNKVTEKGKDVELRCDPISGHTALYWYRQSLGQGLEFLIYFQGNSAPDKSGLPSDRFSAERTGGSVSTLTIQRTQQEDSAVYLCASRPGGANVLTFGAGSRLTVL.

In its sample, this clone was seen a few times. J is TRBJ2-5 and V is TRBV30; D gene unclear. The CDR3 sequence is 12 residues long. Germline assignment: CDR1 GTSNPN and CDR2 SVGIG (reference sequence). V lost 3 bases to trimming and J lost 0 bases, with 5 bases between them. CDR3 nucleotide sequence: TGTGCCTGGAGGGGCTACCAAGAGACCCAGTACTTC. This sequence encodes CAWRGYQETQYF.

This chain joins TRBV23-1 and TRBJ2-7, with unresolved D. TRBV23-1 is known as an ORF, though its function is uncertain. The CDR3 is 14 amino acids. V was cut by 0 bases and J by 2 bases, with 8 bases left in between. As DNA, the CDR3 is TGCGCCAGCAGTCAATCCCCCACAGCCTACGAGCAGTACTTC. The encoded protein is CASSQSPTAYEQYF.

The chain recombines TRBV4-1 with TRBJ2-7; 7 bases line up with TRBD1. The CDR3 consists of 17 residues. Germline V gene lookup returns CDR1 MGHRA and CDR2 YSYEKL. V lost 4 bases to trimming and J lost 0 bases; unmatched junction nucleotides: 12. CDR3 in amino acids: CASSPMLVGTDSYEQYF. The CDR3 bases are TGCGCCAGCAGCCCGATGCTTGTCGGGACAGACTCCTACGAGCAGTACTTC.

This clone was observed a handful of times. The V call is TRBV6-6, the J call TRBJ1-5; D gene unclear. The ends were cut back, 7 bases at V and 0 bases at J, with 10 bases in the middle. CDR1 is MNHNY and CDR2 is SVGAGI in the germline V gene (reference sequence). The CDR3 is 14 residues long. The CDR3 loop reads CASKLENSNQPQHF. CDR3 nucleotide sequence: TGTGCCAGCAAACTGGAGAATAGCAATCAGCCCCAGCATTTT.

CDR3 loop: CASSEWGLNTGELFF. The CDR3 DNA is TGCGCCAGCAGTGAATGGGGGCTGAACACCGGGGAGCTGTTTTTT. This rearrangement joins TRBV10-1 to TRBJ2-2; possibly TRBD1 for D (6 bases). Germline loops: CDR1 WNHNN, CDR2 SYGVQD (reference sequence). V was cut by 3 bases and J by 1 base, with 9 bases left in between. The CDR3 has 15 amino acids.

As concerns this clone: One junction end does not reproduce the germline sequence, and a read error may be involved. The chain couples TRBV30 to TRBJ2-7; 10 bases fit TRBD1. This CDR3 has 19 amino acids. From germline, CDR1 is GTSNPN and CDR2 SVGIG (reference sequence). The DNA for the CDR3 is TGTGCCTGGAGTGGCCGGACAGGGGGTCCGATACTTAGCTCCTACAAGCAGTACTTC. This translates into CAWSGRTGGPILSSYKQYF.